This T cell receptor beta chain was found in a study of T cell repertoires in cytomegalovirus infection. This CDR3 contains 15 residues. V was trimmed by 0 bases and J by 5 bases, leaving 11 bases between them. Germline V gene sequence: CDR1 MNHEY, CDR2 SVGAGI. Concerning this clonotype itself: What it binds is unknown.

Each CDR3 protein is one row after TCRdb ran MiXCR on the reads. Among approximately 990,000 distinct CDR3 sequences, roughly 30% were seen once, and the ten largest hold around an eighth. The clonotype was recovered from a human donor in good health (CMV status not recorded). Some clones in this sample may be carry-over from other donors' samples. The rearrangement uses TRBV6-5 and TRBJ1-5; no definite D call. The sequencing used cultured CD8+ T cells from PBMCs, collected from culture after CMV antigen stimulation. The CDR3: CASSYSFPVDQPQHF. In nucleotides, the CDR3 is TGTGCCAGCAGTTACTCGTTCCCCGTAGATCAGCCCCAGCATTTT.